This T cell receptor (beta chain) was observed in a study of CD8+ T cells in alopecia areata. Across the whole study: The duration of tofacitinib was 6 to 18 months, with 6 months off drug afterward. Study findings and constraints: Besides other cells, scalp samples also yield sequences of resident alphabeta T cells from normal skin. Lesional scalp, especially alopecia totalis/universalis, showed higher clonality than normal scalp.

The CDR3 totals 13 residues. Germline CDR1 reads MNHEY; CDR2 reads SVGAGI. The V gene lost 1 base and the J gene lost 6 bases, with 9 bases spanning the gap. There are a few counts of this clone. Its antigen is currently unknown. As part of sample collection, lesional scalp punch biopsies and peripheral blood were taken from alopecia areata patients. cDNA prepared by RNA extraction and subsequent reverse transcription served as the template for sequencing. Measured with immunoSEQ multiplex PCR; TCRdb has only the in-frame clones, and not every one. The data show about 180,000 clones, with roughly 60% seen just once and around 1.8% held by the top ten.

The material was CD4+ T cells sorted from blood, obtained at week 0. The J gene is TRBJ1-2, the V gene TRBV6-5; D is perhaps TRBD1 (6 bases). The receptor was isolated from a human donor with alopecia areata. The CDR3 bases are TGTGCCAGCAGTTACTGGCAGGGGAATGGCTACACCTTC. It encodes CASSYWQGNGYTF.